Shown below are 30 T cell receptor beta chains from a single sample sequenced in a study of immune evolution from preneoplasia to lung adenocarcinoma. Here immunoSEQ multiplex PCR was the method, and the copy in TCRdb shows in-frame clones only, minus some. The sample contains a few thousand clones, 86% of which appear only once. Sequencing was done on a sample of FFPE minimally invasive lung adenocarcinoma tissue. These receptors originate from a donor older than 65 with lung adenocarcinoma.

The chain links TRBV2 to TRBJ1-1; D may be TRBD1 (5 bases). Trimming left V 2 bases short and J 6 bases short, with 16 bases between. Germline CDR1 SNHLY, CDR2 FYNNEI. The CDR3 has 15 residues. CDR3 in DNA: TGTGCCAGCAGTGAATTAACTCCCAAGGGGTCTGAAGCTTTCTTT. Protein sequence: CASSELTPKGSEAFF.

The rearrangement uses TRBV25-1 and TRBJ1-4; perhaps TRBD1 as D (5 bases). V was clipped by 6 bases and J by 8 bases, with 10 bases between them. The CDR3 runs to 12 residues. CDR1 is MGHDK, CDR2 SYGVNS, per germline. CDR3 DNA sequence: TGTGCCAGCAGATTAGGACAAGAAAAACTGTTTTTT. Amino acid sequence: CASRLGQEKLFF.

This rearrangement joins TRBV29-1 to TRBJ2-1; D may be TRBD2 (5 bases). The CDR3 totals 11 residues. CDR1 is SQVTM, CDR2 ANQGSEA, per germline. The V end lost 3 bases, the J end lost 10 bases, and 10 bases lay between the germline ends. The CDR3 DNA reads TGCAGCGTTGATGAGCAGCGGGAGCAGTTCTTC. It encodes CSVDEQREQFF.

This clone has more than one count but fewer than ten. This rearrangement joins TRBV27 to TRBJ2-1; D unclear. CDR1 is MNHEY, CDR2 SMNVEV, per germline (reference sequence). The CDR3 covers 13 residues. The V end was cut by 3 bases, the J end by 0 bases, with 3 bases between. The CDR3 nucleotides read TGTGCCAGCAGTTTTAGCTCCTACAATGAGCAGTTCTTC. Translation: CASSFSSYNEQFF.

V is TRBV6-1 and J is TRBJ1-2, with TRBD1 matching 8 bases. Germline CDR1 is MNHNS and CDR2 is SASEGT. After removal of 6 bases from V and 4 bases from J, the junction contained 4 bases not matched to a gene. The CDR3 runs 13 residues. The CDR3 DNA sequence: TGTGCCAGCAGGGGACAGGCCGTCTATGGCTACACCTTC. This codes for CASRGQAVYGYTF.

This clone was seen only a few times. J is TRBJ1-5 and V is TRBV4-1; no clear D gene. V was clipped by 1 base and J by 9 bases, with 7 bases between them. The CDR3 loop spans 12 amino acids. Germline values: CDR1 MGHRA, CDR2 YSYEKL. The CDR3 protein is CASSQGPGPQHF. The CDR3 DNA follows: TGCGCCAGCAGCCAAGGCCCCGGGCCCCAGCATTTT.

A single count supports this clone. J is TRBJ1-1 and V is TRBV5-5; TRBD1 agrees at 9 bases. Trimming removed 4 bases from V and 1 base from J; junction bases left unmatched: 11. Per germline, CDR1 SGHKS and CDR2 YYEKEE (reference sequence). This CDR3 comprises 17 residues. The CDR3 DNA follows: TGTGCCAGCAGCGCGGTGGGACAGGGTAAAGGGAACACTGAAGCTTTCTTT. Translated, it gives CASSAVGQGKGNTEAFF.

The chain is built from TRBV6-6 and TRBJ1-3; D may be TRBD1 (6 bases). The V end lost 6 bases, the J end lost 2 bases, and 11 bases lay between the germline ends. This CDR3 region has 14 residues. Germline lookup yields CDR1 MNHNY and CDR2 SVGAGI (reference sequence). Here the CDR3 reads CASRGHRAGNTIYF. The CDR3 DNA reads TGTGCCAGCAGGGGCCACAGGGCTGGAAACACCATATATTTT.

This clone was found once. This rearrangement joins TRBV27 to TRBJ1-5; D gene ambiguous. Germline V gene lookup returns CDR1 MNHEY and CDR2 SMNVEV (reference sequence). The length of the CDR3 is 13 residues. V was cut by 6 bases and J by 0 bases, with 6 bases left in between. The CDR3 nucleotides are TGTGCCAGCAGGACCCATAGCAATCAGCCCCAGCATTTT. This translates into CASRTHSNQPQHF.

The chain is built from TRBV27 and TRBJ1-2; D gene unclear. Trimming removed 2 bases from V and 7 bases from J, with 11 bases in between. The CDR3 extends over 13 amino acids. In germline, CDR1 is MNHEY, CDR2 SMNVEV (reference sequence). The CDR3 reads CASSLGPVGGYTF. As DNA, the CDR3 is TGTGCCAGCAGTTTAGGCCCAGTCGGTGGCTACACCTTC.

This chain connects TRBV4-2 to TRBJ1-1, with a weak D call TRBD1 (6 bases). Germline CDR1 reads LGHNA; CDR2 reads YNFKEQ. The length of the CDR3 is 15 residues. V lost 4 bases and J lost 6, with 18 bases in between. The CDR3 DNA reads TGTGCCAGCAGCCCGGGGGGCAGGCCCGTACCTGAAGCTTTCTTT. Amino acid sequence: CASSPGGRPVPEAFF.

The chain links TRBV28 to TRBJ1-3, with D possibly TRBD1 on 5 matching bases. V was clipped by 10 bases and J by 0 bases, with 16 bases between them. The CDR3 totals 15 residues. CDR1 and CDR2 (germline): MDHEN, SYDVKM. The CDR3 here is CATGRGVSSGNTIYF. CDR3 nucleotide sequence: TGTGCCACCGGGAGAGGGGTTTCCTCTGGAAACACCATATATTTT.

The chain links TRBV4-3 to TRBJ2-7, with D perhaps matching TRBD1 (5 bases). Germline V gene data show CDR1 as LGHNA and CDR2 as YSLEER. This CDR3 spans 15 amino acids. V was trimmed by 2 bases and J by 2 bases, leaving 13 bases between them. CDR3 sequence reads: CASSQYRPNTYEQYF. In nucleotides, the CDR3 is TGCGCCAGCAGCCAATACAGGCCTAACACCTACGAGCAGTACTTC.

This chain joins TRBV7-9 and TRBJ2-7; 9 nucleotides align to TRBD1. V shed 5 bases, J shed 2 bases, and the junction held 7 bases outside the gene matches. The CDR3 has 15 amino acids. Germline lookup yields CDR1 SEHNR and CDR2 FQNEAQ (reference sequence). CDR3 DNA sequence: TGTGCCAGCAGCCCGTTGGACAGGGGAACCTACGAGCAGTACTTC. Encoded protein: CASSPLDRGTYEQYF. Full variable domain (remainder filled in from reference TRBV7-9 and TRBJ2-7): DTGVSQNPRHKITKRGQNVTFRCDPISEHNRLYWYRQTLGQGPEFLTYFQNEAQLEKSRLLSDRFSAERPKGSFSTLEIQRTEQGDSAMYLCASSPLDRGTYEQYFGPGTRLTVT.

J is TRBJ2-1 and V is TRBV7-2; D unclear. The CDR3 sequence is 16 residues long. Germline-derived CDR1 and CDR2 are SGHTA and FQGNSA. Trimming pared 5 bases from V and 0 bases from J, leaving 14 bases between. The CDR3 region has the DNA TGTGCCAGCAGCATCTTGCGAGCTGGCTCCTACAATGAGCAGTTCTTC. Translated: CASSILRAGSYNEQFF.

This clone was recorded a few times. The rearrangement joins TRBV27 to TRBJ1-1; weak D call: TRBD1 (5 bases). Between the trimmed V and J ends, which lost 4 bases and 6 bases, there was a span of 12 bases. From germline, CDR1 is MNHEY and CDR2 SMNVEV (reference sequence). CDR3 length: 13 amino acids. CDR3 sequence (DNA): TGTGCCAGCAGTTCGGGACCCTTTTCTGAAGCTTTCTTT. This encodes CASSSGPFSEAFF.

This clone has only a few counts. DNA of the CDR3: TGTGCCAGCAGAGGCCGTGGGGGTGACTCCTACAATGAGCAGTTCTTC. It specifies CASRGRGGDSYNEQFF. This chain links TRBV6-6 with TRBJ2-1, with D possibly being TRBD1 or TRBD2 (5 bases each). This CDR3 has 16 residues. V lost 6 bases and J 0 bases, leaving 15 bases between the germline ends. CDR1 MNHNY and CDR2 SVGAGI come from the germline V gene (reference sequence).

The chain is built from TRBV18 and TRBJ2-5; D may be TRBD2 (5 bases). Trimming stripped 0 bases from V and 6 bases from J, with 8 bases between. In germline, CDR1 is KGHSH, CDR2 LQKENI. The CDR3 contains 13 residues. CDR3 DNA sequence: TGTGCCAGCTCACCACCTTCGGGGAAGACCCAGTACTTC. The encoded protein is CASSPPSGKTQYF.

This clone was seen more than once but under ten times. The CDR3 spells CASSPLAGNTGELFF. CDR3 sequence (DNA): TGCGCCAGCAGCCCCCTAGCGGGGAACACCGGGGAGCTGTTTTTT. The chain recombines TRBV4-3 with TRBJ2-2; 8 nucleotides agree with TRBD2. The CDR3 is 15 amino acids. The junction had 2 bases not matched to a gene; V was cut back by 4 bases and J by 1 base. The V gene's germline CDR1 is LGHNA and CDR2 YSLEER.

This clone was seen once. The V gene is TRBV5-1, the J gene TRBJ2-1; 8 bases agree with TRBD2. The length of the CDR3 is 15 residues. Trimming took 0 bases from V and 4 from J; bases not matched to a gene: 3. CDR1 and CDR2 from the germline V gene are SGHRS and YFSETQ. The CDR3 DNA follows: TGCGCCAGCAGCTTGGTAAGCGGGAGTTACAATGAGCAGTTCTTC. Protein product: CASSLVSGSYNEQFF.

V usage is TRBV11-2 and J usage is TRBJ2-5; no clear D gene. The CDR3 covers 14 residues. CDR1 is SGHAT and CDR2 is FQNNGV in the germline V gene. The V and J ends lost 0 bases and 3 bases respectively, with 8 bases between them. The CDR3 spells CASSLDLLKETQYF. The CDR3, as DNA: TGTGCCAGCAGCTTAGATCTGTTGAAAGAGACCCAGTACTTC. Drawing the rest from reference TRBV11-2 and TRBJ2-5, the complete variable domain is EAGVAQSPRYKIIEKRQSVAFWCNPISGHATLYWYQQILGQGPKLLIQFQNNGVVDDSQLPKDRFSAERLKGVDSTLKIQPAKLEDSAVYLCASSLDLLKETQYFGPGTRLLVL.

The chain is built from TRBV7-9 and TRBJ2-7; D gene uncertain. Deletions cut 0 bases from V and 5 bases from J, with 8 bases between. Germline loops: CDR1 SEHNR, CDR2 FQNEAQ (reference sequence). The CDR3 has 13 amino acids. CDR3 DNA sequence: TGTGCCAGCAGCTTAGCGGGAAGTAACGAGCAGTACTTC. It yields the protein CASSLAGSNEQYF.

The genes are TRBV9 and TRBJ1-1, with D uncertain. The CDR3 extends over 15 amino acids. Germline V lookup: CDR1 SGDLS, CDR2 YYNGEE. Trimming took off 1 base at V and 1 base at J, with 11 bases between the two ends. CDR3 residues: CASSVTEQPNTEAFF. DNA for the CDR3: TGTGCCAGCAGCGTAACAGAACAGCCGAACACTGAAGCTTTCTTT.

For this clone: A junction end diverges from the germline sequence, so it may reflect a read error. The chain employs TRBV20-1 and TRBJ2-5, with 7 bases that match TRBD1. CDR1 DFQATT and CDR2 SNEGSKA come from the germline V gene (reference sequence). The CDR3 runs to 11 residues. The CDR3 nucleotides are TGCAGTGCTAGGGGGACAGACGAAGGGGACTTC. As protein: CSARGTDEGDF.

The genes are TRBV5-1 and TRBJ1-4; possibly TRBD1 for D (5 bases). Germline CDR1 is SGHRS and CDR2 is YFSETQ. The V end was cut by 2 bases, the J end by 7 bases, with 12 bases between. The CDR3 length is 14 residues. The CDR3, as DNA: TGCGCCAGCAGCTTTTCAGGGTGGAGTGAAAAACTGTTTTTT. Translation: CASSFSGWSEKLFF.

The chain combines TRBV19 with TRBJ1-5; D is unclear. The germline CDR1 and CDR2 sequences are LNHDA and SQIVND (reference sequence). The V end was cut by 3 bases, the J end by 7 bases, with 10 bases between. CDR3 length: 13 amino acids. Here the CDR3 DNA reads TGTGCCAGTAGTATGGGTTTCAGGCAGCCCCAGCATTTT. The encoded protein is CASSMGFRQPQHF. Based on the CDR3 plus reference TRBV19 and TRBJ1-5, the full variable domain is DGGITQSPKYLFRKEGQNVTLSCEQNLNHDAMYWYRQDPGQGLRLIYYSQIVNDFQKGDIAEGYSVSREKKESFPLTVTSAQKNPTAFYLCASSMGFRQPQHFGDGTRLSIL.

The chain links TRBV28 to TRBJ1-1; D may be TRBD1 (6 bases). Germline lookup yields CDR1 MDHEN and CDR2 SYDVKM. Between the trimmed V and J ends, which lost 3 bases and 3 bases, there was a span of 11 bases. The CDR3 length is 14 residues. In DNA, the CDR3 is TGTGCCAGCAGTTTTGTGGACAGCTACACTGAAGCTTTCTTT. This gives the protein CASSFVDSYTEAFF. The entire variable domain, with the rest obtained from reference TRBV28 and TRBJ1-1, is as follows: DVKVTQSSRYLVKRTGEKVFLECVQDMDHENMFWYRQDPGLGLRLIYFSYDVKMKEKGDIPEGYSVSREKKERFSLILESASTNQTSMYLCASSFVDSYTEAFFGQGTRLTVV.

This chain joins TRBV6-5 and TRBJ2-1; tentatively, D is TRBD1 (6 bases). This CDR3 contains 14 residues. Trimming removed 10 bases from V and 9 bases from J, with 22 bases in between. Germline V gives CDR1 MNHEY, CDR2 SVGAGI. CDR3 nucleotides: TGTGCCACCTCAGGCTGGACAGAGGGGACTGAGCAGTTCTTC. Protein product: CATSGWTEGTEQFF.

The chain carries TRBV9 and TRBJ1-2; 8 bases align to TRBD1. The J segment lost 7 bases and the V segment lost 0 bases, leaving 5 bases of the junction unmatched. Germline CDR1 is SGDLS and CDR2 is YYNGEE. This CDR3 contains 14 residues. CDR3 in DNA: TGTGCCAGCAGCGTAGTTCCAGGGGGCTCTGGCTACACCTTC. Translation gives CASSVVPGGSGYTF.

In DNA, the CDR3 is TGTGCCAGCAGTCGCTCGAGGCAGATTAACTATGGCTACACCTTC. As protein: CASSRSRQINYGYTF. The V call is TRBV7-2, the J call TRBJ1-2; no reliable D call. This CDR3 comprises 15 residues. CDR1 SGHTA and CDR2 FQGNSA come from the germline V gene. Trimming removed 6 bases from V and 1 base from J, with 15 bases in between.